This T cell receptor (beta chain) was captured by sequencing in a study of blood T cell repertoires in COVID-19. Study-wide background: Nucleic acid was either cDNA or gDNA, and it came from T cells, B-cell-depleted T cells, or PBMCs.

CDR1 is SGHAT, CDR2 FQNNGV, per germline. The germline V and J ends were trimmed by 1 base and 0 bases, with 7 bases remaining between them. The CDR3 length is 14 residues. In the original analysis: Researchers report that nucleated cell counts were estimated from reference gene primer amplification. Profiled with immunoSEQ multiplex PCR; TCRdb holds only in-frame clones, not every one. V, J and clone size are taken as reported in that table, and D and trimming were inferred from the DNA itself. The table lists 35,000 to 50,000 clones, 75% to 90% of them singletons. This chain uses TRBV11-2 with TRBJ2-7; D unclear. Sequenced: peripheral blood. The clonotype was recovered from a man aged 60 to 69 with active COVID-19. For the CDR3, the DNA is TGTGCCAGCAGCTTAGTCGGGTTCTCCTACGAGCAGTACTTC. This translates into CASSLVGFSYEQYF.